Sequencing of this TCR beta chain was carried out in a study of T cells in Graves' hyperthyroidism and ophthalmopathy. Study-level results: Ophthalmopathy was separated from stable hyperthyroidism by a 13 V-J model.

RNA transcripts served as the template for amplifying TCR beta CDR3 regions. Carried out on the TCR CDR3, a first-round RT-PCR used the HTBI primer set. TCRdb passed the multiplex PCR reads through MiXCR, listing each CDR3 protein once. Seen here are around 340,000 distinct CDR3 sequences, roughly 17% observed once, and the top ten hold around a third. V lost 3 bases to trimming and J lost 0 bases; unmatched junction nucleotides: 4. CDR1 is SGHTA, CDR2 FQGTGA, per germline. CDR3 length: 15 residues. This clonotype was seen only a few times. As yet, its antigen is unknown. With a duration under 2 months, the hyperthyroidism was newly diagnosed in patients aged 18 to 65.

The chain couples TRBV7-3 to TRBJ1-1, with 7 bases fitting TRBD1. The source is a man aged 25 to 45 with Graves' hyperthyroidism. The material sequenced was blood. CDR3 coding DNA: TGTGCCAGCAGCTTGGGGACAGTCATGAACACTGAAGCTTTCTTT. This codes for CASSLGTVMNTEAFF.